This TCR beta chain was obtained from a study of blood T cell repertoires in COVID-19. Trimming cost V 0 bases and J 4 bases, with 7 bases left between them. The CDR3 runs to 13 residues. Per the germline V gene, CDR1 is SGHNT and CDR2 is YYREEE (reference sequence). Per the study methods: Amplifying reference gene primers gave estimates of nucleated cell counts. Only in-frame clones appear in the TCRdb table, and some are missing; sequencing was by immunoSEQ multiplex PCR. V, J and clone size reflect that table, while D and trimming were determined from the DNA. Of around 86,000 clones listed, 83% are singletons.

This sequence joins TRBV5-4 and TRBJ2-5, with a weak D call TRBD1 (6 bases). The clonotype was recovered from a woman at least 80 years old with acute or convalescent COVID-19. Sequencing was done on a sample of peripheral blood. In DNA, the CDR3 is TGTGCCAGCAGCTTGGGGGGGCGAGAGACCCAGTACTTC. Translation: CASSLGGRETQYF.